This T cell receptor (beta chain) derives from a study of chemoradiotherapy in HPV16-positive cancers. Overall study: Candidate HPV-specific T-cell clones and common TCR motifs came from functional assays in two HPV16-positive patients. Study observations and caveats: Candidate HPV-specific clones and E7-related TCR motifs grew in tumor during treatment.

The method was immunoSEQ multiplex PCR; TCRdb's version includes in-frame clones alone and lacks a portion of them. The table has fewer than 30,000 clones, roughly 94% seen once. A note on this clone: As yet, its antigen is unknown.

The CDR3 length is 16 residues. Germline trimming cut 2 bases from V and 0 bases from J; bases unmatched to any gene: 1. The germline V gene encodes CDR1 GTSNPN and CDR2 SVGIG (reference sequence). The V gene is TRBV30, the J gene TRBJ2-3, with 14 bases fitting TRBD2. Specimen collection occurred from a patient who underwent chemoradiotherapy. This TCR derives from a human donor with HPV-associated anogenital cancer. The CDR3 is CAWSRTSGGSTDTQYF. For the CDR3, the DNA is TGTGCCTGGAGTAGGACTAGCGGGGGGAGCACAGATACGCAGTATTTT.